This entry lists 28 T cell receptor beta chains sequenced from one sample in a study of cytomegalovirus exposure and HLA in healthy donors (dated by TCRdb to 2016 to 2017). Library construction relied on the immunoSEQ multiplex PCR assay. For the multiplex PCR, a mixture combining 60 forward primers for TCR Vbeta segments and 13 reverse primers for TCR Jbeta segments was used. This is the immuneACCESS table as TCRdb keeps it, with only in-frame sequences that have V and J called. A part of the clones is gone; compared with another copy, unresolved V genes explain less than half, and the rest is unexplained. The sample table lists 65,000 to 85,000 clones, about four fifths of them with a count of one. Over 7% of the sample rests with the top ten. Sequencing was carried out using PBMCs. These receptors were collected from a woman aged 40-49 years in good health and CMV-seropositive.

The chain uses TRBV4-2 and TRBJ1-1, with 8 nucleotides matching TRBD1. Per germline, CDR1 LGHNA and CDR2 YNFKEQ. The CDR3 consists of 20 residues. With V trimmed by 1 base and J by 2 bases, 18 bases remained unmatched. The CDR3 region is CASSQVYGVSRGRKNTEAFF. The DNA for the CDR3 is TGTGCCAGCAGCCAAGTATATGGCGTAAGCAGGGGGCGCAAAAACACTGAAGCTTTCTTT.

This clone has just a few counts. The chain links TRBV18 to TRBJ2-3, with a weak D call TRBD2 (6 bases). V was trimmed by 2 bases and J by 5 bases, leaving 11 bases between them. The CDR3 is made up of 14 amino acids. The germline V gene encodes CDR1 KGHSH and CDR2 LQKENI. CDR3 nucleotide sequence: TGTGCCAGCTCACCATCCGGGGGTGGAGATACGCAGTATTTT. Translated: CASSPSGGGDTQYF.

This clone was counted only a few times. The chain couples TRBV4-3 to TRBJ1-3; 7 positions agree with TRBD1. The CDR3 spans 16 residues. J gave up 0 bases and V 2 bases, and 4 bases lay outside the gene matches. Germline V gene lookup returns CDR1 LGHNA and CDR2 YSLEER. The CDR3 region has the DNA TGCGCCAGCAGCCAAACGGGACAGAGCTCTGGAAACACCATATATTTT. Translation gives CASSQTGQSSGNTIYF.

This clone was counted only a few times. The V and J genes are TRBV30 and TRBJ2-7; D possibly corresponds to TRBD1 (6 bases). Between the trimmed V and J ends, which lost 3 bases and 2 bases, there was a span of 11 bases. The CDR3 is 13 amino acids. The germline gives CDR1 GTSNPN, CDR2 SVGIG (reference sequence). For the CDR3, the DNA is TGTGCCTGGAGGGGGGCAGGGACCTACGAGCAGTACTTC. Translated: CAWRGAGTYEQYF. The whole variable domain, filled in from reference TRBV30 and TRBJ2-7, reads SQTIHQWPATLVQPVGSPLSLECTVEGTSNPNLYWYRQAAGRGLQLLFYSVGIGQISSEVPQNLSASRPQDRQFILSSKKLLLSDSGFYLCAWRGAGTYEQYFGPGTRLTVT.

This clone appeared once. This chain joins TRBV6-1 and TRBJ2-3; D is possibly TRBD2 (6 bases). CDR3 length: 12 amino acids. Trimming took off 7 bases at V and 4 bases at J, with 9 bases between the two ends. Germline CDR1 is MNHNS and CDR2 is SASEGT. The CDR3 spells CASKRGSDTQYF. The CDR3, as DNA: TGTGCCAGCAAACGGGGGTCAGATACGCAGTATTTT.

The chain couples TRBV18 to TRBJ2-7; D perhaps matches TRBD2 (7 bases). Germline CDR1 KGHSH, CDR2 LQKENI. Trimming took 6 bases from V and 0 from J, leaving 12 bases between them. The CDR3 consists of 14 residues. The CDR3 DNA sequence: TGTGCCAGCTCTCAAGGGGGGGGCTCCTACGAGCAGTACTTC. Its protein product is CASSQGGGSYEQYF.

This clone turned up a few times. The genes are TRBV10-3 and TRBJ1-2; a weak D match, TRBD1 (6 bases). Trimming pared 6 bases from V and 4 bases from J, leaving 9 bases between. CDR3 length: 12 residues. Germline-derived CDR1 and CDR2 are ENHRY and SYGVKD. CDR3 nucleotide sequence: TGTGCCATCAGCGGACAGCCCTATGGCTACACCTTC. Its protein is CAISGQPYGYTF.

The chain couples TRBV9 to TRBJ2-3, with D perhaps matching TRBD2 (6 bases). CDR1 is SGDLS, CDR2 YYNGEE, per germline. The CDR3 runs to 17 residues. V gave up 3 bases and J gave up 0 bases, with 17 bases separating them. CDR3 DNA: TGTGCCAGCAGCGGCCGCTTCGGACTATCTAGCACAGATACGCAGTATTTT. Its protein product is CASSGRFGLSSTDTQYF.

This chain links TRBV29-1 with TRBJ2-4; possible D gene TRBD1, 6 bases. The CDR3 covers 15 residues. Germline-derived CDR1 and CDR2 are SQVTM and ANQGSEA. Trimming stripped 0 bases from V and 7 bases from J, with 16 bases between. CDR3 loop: CSVEDLRGAENIQYF. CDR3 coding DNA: TGCAGCGTTGAAGATCTCAGGGGAGCGGAGAACATTCAGTACTTC.

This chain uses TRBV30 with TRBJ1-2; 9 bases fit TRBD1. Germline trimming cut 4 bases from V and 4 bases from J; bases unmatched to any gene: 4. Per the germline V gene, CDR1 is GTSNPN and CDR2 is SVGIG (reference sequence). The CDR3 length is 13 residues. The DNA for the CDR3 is TGTGCCTGGATTGGACAGGGGAGCTATGGCTACACCTTC. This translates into CAWIGQGSYGYTF. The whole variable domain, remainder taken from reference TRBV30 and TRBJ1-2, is SQTIHQWPATLVQPVGSPLSLECTVEGTSNPNLYWYRQAAGRGLQLLFYSVGIGQISSEVPQNLSASRPQDRQFILSSKKLLLSDSGFYLCAWIGQGSYGYTFGSGTRLTVV.

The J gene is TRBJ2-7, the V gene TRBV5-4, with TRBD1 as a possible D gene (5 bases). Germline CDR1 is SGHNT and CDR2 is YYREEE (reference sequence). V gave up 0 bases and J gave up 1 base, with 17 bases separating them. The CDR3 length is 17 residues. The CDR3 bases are TGTGCCAGCAGCTTGGAGGGTGGGCAGGGCTATTCCTACGAGCAGTACTTC. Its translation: CASSLEGGQGYSYEQYF.

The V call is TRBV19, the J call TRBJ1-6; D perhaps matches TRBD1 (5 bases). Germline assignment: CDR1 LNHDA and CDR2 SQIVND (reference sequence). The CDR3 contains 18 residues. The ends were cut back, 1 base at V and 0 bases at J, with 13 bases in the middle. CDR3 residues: CASSIGQRMSSYNSPLHF. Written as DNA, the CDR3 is TGTGCCAGTAGTATAGGACAGAGAATGAGCTCCTATAATTCACCCCTCCACTTT. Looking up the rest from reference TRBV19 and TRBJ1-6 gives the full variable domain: DGGITQSPKYLFRKEGQNVTLSCEQNLNHDAMYWYRQDPGQGLRLIYYSQIVNDFQKGDIAEGYSVSREKKESFPLTVTSAQKNPTAFYLCASSIGQRMSSYNSPLHFGNGTRLTVT.

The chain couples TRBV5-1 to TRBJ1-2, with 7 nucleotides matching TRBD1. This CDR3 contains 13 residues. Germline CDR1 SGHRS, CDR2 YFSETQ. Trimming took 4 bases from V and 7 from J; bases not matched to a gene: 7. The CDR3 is CASSGTGEVGYTF. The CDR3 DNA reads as TGCGCCAGCAGCGGAACAGGGGAGGTTGGCTACACCTTC.

DNA of the CDR3: TGTGCCAGCAGTTTAGCCGGCTACGAGCAGTACTTC. It specifies CASSLAGYEQYF. The chain couples TRBV28 to TRBJ2-7; D unresolved. CDR1 and CDR2 (germline): MDHEN, SYDVKM. V lost 2 bases and J lost 3, with 5 bases in between. This CDR3 is built from 12 residues.

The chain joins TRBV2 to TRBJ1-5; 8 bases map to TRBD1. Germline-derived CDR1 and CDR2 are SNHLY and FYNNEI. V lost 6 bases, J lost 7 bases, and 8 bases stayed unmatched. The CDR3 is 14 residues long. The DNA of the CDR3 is TGTGCCAGCAGCATGACAGGGGTCCGGCAGCCCCAGCATTTT. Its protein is CASSMTGVRQPQHF.

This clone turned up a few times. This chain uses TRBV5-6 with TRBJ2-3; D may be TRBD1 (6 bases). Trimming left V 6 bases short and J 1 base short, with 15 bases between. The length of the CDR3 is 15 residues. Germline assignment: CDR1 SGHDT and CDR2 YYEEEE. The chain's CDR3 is CASKMTGPRTDTQYF. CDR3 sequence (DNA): TGTGCCAGCAAGATGACAGGACCCCGCACAGATACGCAGTATTTT.

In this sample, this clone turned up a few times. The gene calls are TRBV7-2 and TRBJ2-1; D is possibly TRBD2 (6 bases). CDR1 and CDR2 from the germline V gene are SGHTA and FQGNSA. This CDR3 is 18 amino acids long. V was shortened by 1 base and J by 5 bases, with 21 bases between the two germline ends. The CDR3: CASSLGPPGWGDHNEQFF. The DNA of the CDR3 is TGTGCCAGCAGCTTAGGCCCCCCGGGATGGGGGGACCACAATGAGCAGTTCTTC.

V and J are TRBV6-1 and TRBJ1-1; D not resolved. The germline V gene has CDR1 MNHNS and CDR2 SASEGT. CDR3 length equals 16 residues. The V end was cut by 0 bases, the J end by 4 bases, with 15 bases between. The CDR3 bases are TGTGCCAGCAGTGAAGCACGGGGAAGCGGGAGCACTGAAGCTTTCTTT. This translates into CASSEARGSGSTEAFF.

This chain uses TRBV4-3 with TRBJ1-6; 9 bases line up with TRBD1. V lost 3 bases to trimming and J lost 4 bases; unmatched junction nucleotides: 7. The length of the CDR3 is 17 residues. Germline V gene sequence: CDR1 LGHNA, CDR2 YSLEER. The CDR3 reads CASSQRTGGEYNSPLHF. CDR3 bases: TGCGCCAGCAGCCAGCGTACAGGGGGCGAATATAATTCACCCCTCCACTTT.

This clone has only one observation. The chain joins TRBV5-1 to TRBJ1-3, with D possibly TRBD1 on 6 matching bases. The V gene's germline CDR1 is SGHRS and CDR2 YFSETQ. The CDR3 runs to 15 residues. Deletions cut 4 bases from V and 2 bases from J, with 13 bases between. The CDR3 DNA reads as TGCGCCAGCAGCCTCGCAGGGGTGGCTGGAAACACCATATATTTT. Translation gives CASSLAGVAGNTIYF.

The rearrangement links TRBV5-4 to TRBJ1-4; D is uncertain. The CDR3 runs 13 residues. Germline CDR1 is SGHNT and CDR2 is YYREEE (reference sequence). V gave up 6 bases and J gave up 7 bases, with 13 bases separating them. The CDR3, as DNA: TGTGCCAGCACCGACCGAGGAGGTGAAAAACTGTTTTTT. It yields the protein CASTDRGGEKLFF.

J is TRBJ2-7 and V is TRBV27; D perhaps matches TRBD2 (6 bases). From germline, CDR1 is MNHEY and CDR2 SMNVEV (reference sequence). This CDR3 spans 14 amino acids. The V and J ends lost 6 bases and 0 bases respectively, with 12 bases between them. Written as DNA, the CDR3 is TGTGCCAGCAGCCTAACGGGGGTCTCCTACGAGCAGTACTTC. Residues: CASSLTGVSYEQYF.

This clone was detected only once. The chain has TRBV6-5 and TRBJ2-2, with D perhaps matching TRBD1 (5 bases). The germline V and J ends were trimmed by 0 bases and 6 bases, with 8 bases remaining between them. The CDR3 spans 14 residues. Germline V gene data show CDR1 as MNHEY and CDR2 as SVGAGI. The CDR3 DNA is TGTGCCAGCAGTTACTCGGGCAGGGCCGGGGAGCTGTTTTTT. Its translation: CASSYSGRAGELFF.

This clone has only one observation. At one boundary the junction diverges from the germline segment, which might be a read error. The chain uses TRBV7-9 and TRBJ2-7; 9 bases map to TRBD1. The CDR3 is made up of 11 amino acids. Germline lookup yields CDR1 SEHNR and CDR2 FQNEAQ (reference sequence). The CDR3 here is CSSSLGQGLYF. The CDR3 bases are TGTTCCAGCAGCTTGGGACAGGGACTGTACTTC.

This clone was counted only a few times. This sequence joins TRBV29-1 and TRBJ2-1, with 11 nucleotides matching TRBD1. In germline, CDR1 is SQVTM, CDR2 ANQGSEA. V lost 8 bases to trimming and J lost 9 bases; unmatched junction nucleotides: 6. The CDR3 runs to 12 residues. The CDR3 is CSTGQGAGEQFF. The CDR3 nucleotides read TGCAGCACCGGACAGGGGGCCGGTGAGCAGTTCTTC.

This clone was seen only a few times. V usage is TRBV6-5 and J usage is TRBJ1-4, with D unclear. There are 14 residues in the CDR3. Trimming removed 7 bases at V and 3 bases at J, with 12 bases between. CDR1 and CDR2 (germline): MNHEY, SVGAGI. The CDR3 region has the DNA TGTGCCAGCACCCTGTTCGGTCCTAATGAAAAACTGTTTTTT. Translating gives CASTLFGPNEKLFF.

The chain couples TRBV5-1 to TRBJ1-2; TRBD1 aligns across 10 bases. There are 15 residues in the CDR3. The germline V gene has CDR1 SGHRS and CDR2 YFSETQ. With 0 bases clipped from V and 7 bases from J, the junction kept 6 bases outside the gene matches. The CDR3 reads CASSLAGQGDGGYTF. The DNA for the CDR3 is TGCGCCAGCAGCTTGGCAGGACAGGGGGATGGTGGCTACACCTTC.

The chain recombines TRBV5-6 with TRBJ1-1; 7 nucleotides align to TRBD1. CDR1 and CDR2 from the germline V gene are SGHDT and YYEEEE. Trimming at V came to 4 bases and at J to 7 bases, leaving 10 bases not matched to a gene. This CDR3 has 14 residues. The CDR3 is CASSLGQAWGEAFF. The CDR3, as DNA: TGTGCCAGCAGCCTAGGACAGGCTTGGGGTGAAGCTTTCTTT.